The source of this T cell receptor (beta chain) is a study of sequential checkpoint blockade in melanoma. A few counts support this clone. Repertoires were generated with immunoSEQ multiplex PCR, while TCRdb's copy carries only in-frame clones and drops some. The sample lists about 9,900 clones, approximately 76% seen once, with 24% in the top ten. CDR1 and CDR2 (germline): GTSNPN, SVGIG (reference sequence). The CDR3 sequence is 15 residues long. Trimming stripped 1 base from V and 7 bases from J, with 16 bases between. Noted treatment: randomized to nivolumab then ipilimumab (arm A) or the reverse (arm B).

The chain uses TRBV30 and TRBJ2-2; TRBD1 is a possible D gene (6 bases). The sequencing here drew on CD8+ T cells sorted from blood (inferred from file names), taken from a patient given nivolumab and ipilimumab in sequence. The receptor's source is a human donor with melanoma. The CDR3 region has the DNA TGTGCCTGGAGTGCAGGACAGACAGATAACGGGGAGCTGTTTTTT. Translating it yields CAWSAGQTDNGELFF.